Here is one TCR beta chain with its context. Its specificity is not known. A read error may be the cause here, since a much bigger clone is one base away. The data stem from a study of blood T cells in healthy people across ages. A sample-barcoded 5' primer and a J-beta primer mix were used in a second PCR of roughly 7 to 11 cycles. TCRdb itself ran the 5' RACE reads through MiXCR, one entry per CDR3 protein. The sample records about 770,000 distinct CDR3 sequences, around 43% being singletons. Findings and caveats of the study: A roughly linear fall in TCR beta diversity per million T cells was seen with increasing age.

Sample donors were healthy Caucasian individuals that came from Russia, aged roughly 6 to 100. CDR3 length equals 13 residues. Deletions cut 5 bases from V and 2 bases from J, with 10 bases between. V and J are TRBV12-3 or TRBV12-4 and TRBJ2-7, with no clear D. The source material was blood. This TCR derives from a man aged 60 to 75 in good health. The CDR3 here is CASSVKGPYEQYF. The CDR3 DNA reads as TGTGCCAGCAGTGTAAAGGGTCCCTACGAGCAGTACTTC.